The 20 T cell receptor beta chains listed next were all sequenced from one sample in a study of T cell responses to AZD1222 COVID-19 vaccine. Data came from immunoSEQ multiplex PCR; TCRdb stores just in-frame clones and leaves some out. The sample contains about 120,000 clones, about nine tenths of which appear only once. The source was peripheral blood, collected 28 days after the second dose of the MenACWY control vaccine. The source is an adult who received the MenACWY meningococcal vaccine as a control.

The chain is built from TRBV11-2 and TRBJ2-2; TRBD2 matches 14 bases. CDR1 and CDR2 from the germline V gene are SGHAT and FQNNGV. The CDR3 covers 17 residues. V lost 5 bases, J lost 6 bases, and 8 bases stayed unmatched. The DNA of the CDR3 is TGTGCCAGCAGCCCGAGGGGACTAGCGGGAGCCCCCGGGGAGCTGTTTTTT. Protein sequence: CASSPRGLAGAPGELFF.

This clone came up a few times. The CDR3 is CASSPAAKWGRNVQFF. CDR3 nucleotides: TGTGCCAGTAGTCCCGCCGCCAAATGGGGGCGGAACGTGCAGTTCTTC. This chain joins TRBV19 and TRBJ2-1; a weak D match, TRBD1 (6 bases). V was pared by 5 bases and J by 12 bases, with 26 bases between. This CDR3 is built from 16 residues. Germline assignment: CDR1 LNHDA and CDR2 SQIVND (reference sequence).

V is TRBV11-2 and J is TRBJ2-2; D is unclear. The CDR3 extends over 15 amino acids. Looked up from germline, CDR1 is SGHAT and CDR2 is FQNNGV. Trimming removed 0 bases from V and 2 bases from J, with 7 bases in between. This CDR3 is CASSLDYRNTGELFF. In DNA, the CDR3 is TGTGCCAGCAGCTTAGATTACAGAAACACCGGGGAGCTGTTTTTT.

The chain carries TRBV28 and TRBJ1-5, with D maybe TRBD1 (6 bases). Per germline, CDR1 MDHEN and CDR2 SYDVKM. V lost 2 bases and J 6 bases, leaving 11 bases between the germline ends. CDR3 length: 14 residues. CDR3 amino acids: CASSLTGFLQPQHF. CDR3 nucleotides: TGTGCCAGCAGTTTAACAGGGTTCCTTCAGCCCCAGCATTTT.

V gene TRBV5-1 combines with J gene TRBJ2-4, with D unresolved. CDR1 is SGHRS, CDR2 YFSETQ, per germline. Trimming stripped 0 bases from V and 1 base from J, with 8 bases between. The CDR3 contains 15 residues. The CDR3 nucleotides read TGCGCCAGCAGCTTGGGGACCCTTGCCAAAAACATTCAGTACTTC. Its translation is CASSLGTLAKNIQYF.

The chain is built from TRBV6-5 and TRBJ1-6; D is possibly TRBD1 (6 bases). CDR1 MNHEY and CDR2 SVGAGI come from the germline V gene. The CDR3 is 16 amino acids. The germline V and J ends were trimmed by 0 bases and 8 bases, with 14 bases remaining between them. CDR3 protein: CASSYSIGRGDSPLHF. The CDR3 DNA reads TGTGCCAGCAGTTACTCGATAGGCAGGGGCGATTCACCCCTCCACTTT.

A few counts support this clone. The chain joins TRBV6-5 to TRBJ1-6; TRBD1 agrees at 7 bases. The CDR3 loop spans 13 amino acids. Germline trimming cut 2 bases from V and 10 bases from J; bases unmatched to any gene: 2. Germline V CDR1 and CDR2: MNHEY, SVGAGI. CDR3 protein: CASSYDRASPLHF. The CDR3 DNA reads as TGTGCCAGCAGTTACGACAGGGCCTCACCCCTCCACTTT.

This chain connects TRBV12-5 to TRBJ2-1; TRBD1 agrees at 10 bases. J was trimmed by 8 bases and V by 2 bases; bases with no gene match: 9. Germline loops: CDR1 LGHNT, CDR2 FRNRAP. CDR3 length: 16 residues. This chain's CDR3 is CASGLLRGQGLDEQFF. Here the CDR3 DNA reads TGTGCTAGTGGTTTGCTCAGGGGACAGGGGCTCGATGAGCAGTTCTTC.

J is TRBJ2-3 and V is TRBV7-2, with TRBD2 matching over 8 bases. Germline assignment: CDR1 SGHTA and CDR2 FQGNSA. Trimming at V came to 5 bases and at J to 5 bases, leaving 3 bases not matched to a gene. The CDR3 is made up of 13 amino acids. The CDR3 loop is CASSRGGLDTQYF. The CDR3 region has the DNA TGTGCCAGCAGCCGGGGGGGGCTAGATACGCAGTATTTT. Based on the CDR3 plus reference TRBV7-2 and TRBJ2-3, the full variable domain is GAGVSQSPSNKVTEKGKDVELRCDPISGHTALYWYRQSLGQGLEFLIYFQGNSAPDKSGLPSDRFSAERTGGSVSTLTIQRTQQEDSAVYLCASSRGGLDTQYFGPGTRLTVL.

The chain couples TRBV18 to TRBJ1-6, with 9 bases aligning to TRBD1. The junction had 5 bases not matched to a gene; V was cut back by 4 bases and J by 7 bases. In germline, CDR1 is KGHSH, CDR2 LQKENI. This CDR3 contains 15 residues. As DNA, the CDR3 is TGTGCCAGCTCACAGGGGACAGGGAGCAATTCACCCCTCCACTTT. Translation: CASSQGTGSNSPLHF. Filled out from reference TRBV18 and TRBJ1-6, the complete variable domain reads NAGVMQNPRHLVRRRGQEARLRCSPMKGHSHVYWYRQLPEEGLKFMVYLQKENIIDESGMPKERFSAEFPKEGPSILRIQQVVRGDSAAYFCASSQGTGSNSPLHFGNGTRLTVT.

This chain joins TRBV13 and TRBJ1-3; unclear D gene. Looked up from germline, CDR1 is PRHDT and CDR2 is FYEKMQ (reference sequence). The CDR3 runs 16 residues. The V gene lost 0 bases and the J gene lost 1 base, with 10 bases spanning the gap. The CDR3, as DNA: TGTGCCAGCAGCTTAGGCCTATCCAGTTCTGGAAACACCATATATTTT. Translated, it gives CASSLGLSSSGNTIYF. Together with reference TRBV13 and TRBJ1-3, the CDR3 gives the full variable domain: AAGVIQSPRHLIKEKRETATLKCYPIPRHDTVYWYQQGPGQDPQFLISFYEKMQSDKGSIPDRFSAQQFSDYHSELNMSSLELGDSALYFCASSLGLSSSGNTIYFGEGSWLTVV.

The chain recombines TRBV20-1 with TRBJ2-5, with no clear D. CDR1 is DFQATT and CDR2 is SNEGSKA in the germline V gene (reference sequence). CDR3 length: 10 residues. The V and J ends lost 6 bases and 4 bases respectively, with 6 bases between them. CDR3 loop: CSAKVETQYF. CDR3 nucleotides: TGCAGTGCAAAGGTAGAGACCCAGTACTTC.

CDR3 nucleotides: TGTGCCAGCAGTGACTCTCTTAGCGGGGGTCGGTACCAAGAGACCCAGTACTTC. As protein: CASSDSLSGGRYQETQYF. The rearrangement links TRBV6-4 to TRBJ2-5; TRBD2 matches 9 bases. Trimming at V came to 0 bases and at J to 0 bases, leaving 8 bases not matched to a gene. The CDR3 covers 18 residues. Germline V gene lookup returns CDR1 MRHNA and CDR2 SNTAGT.

V gene TRBV2 combines with J gene TRBJ2-6; either TRBD1 or TRBD2 may supply D (6 bases each). Germline loops: CDR1 SNHLY, CDR2 FYNNEI. This CDR3 spans 20 amino acids. V lost 3 bases and J lost 3, with 24 bases in between. The CDR3 bases are TGTGCCAGCAGTGAGGCTGGGAGGTTCCAGGGGAGTGGTGGGGCCAACGTCCTGACTTTC. Its protein is CASSEAGRFQGSGGANVLTF.

The chain carries TRBV28 and TRBJ1-5; D gene uncertain. Trimming shortened V by 3 bases and J by 1 base, and 10 bases separated the two germline ends. Germline V gene data show CDR1 as MDHEN and CDR2 as SYDVKM. This CDR3 has 15 amino acids. This CDR3 reads CASSFLGSSNQPQHF. In nucleotides, the CDR3 is TGTGCCAGCAGTTTTCTGGGGTCGAGCAATCAGCCCCAGCATTTT.

The chain couples TRBV11-2 to TRBJ1-4, with 10 bases that match TRBD1. Germline loops: CDR1 SGHAT, CDR2 FQNNGV. The CDR3 has 14 residues. The trim removed 5 bases at V and 8 bases at J, leaving 5 bases unmatched. CDR3 coding DNA: TGTGCCAGCAGCACCGGGACAGGGGTAGAAAAACTGTTTTTT. Protein sequence: CASSTGTGVEKLFF.

The CDR3 nucleotides read TGTGCCAGCATAACAGAGAGGGCAAACCTTGTCTACACCTTC. It is translated as CASITERANLVYTF. The genes are TRBV7-2 and TRBJ1-2; the D is unclear. The CDR3 is 14 residues long. The germline V gene encodes CDR1 SGHTA and CDR2 FQGNSA. V lost 7 bases and J 10 bases, leaving 22 bases between the germline ends.

The chain uses TRBV6-1 and TRBJ2-1, with 8 bases matching TRBD2. The trim removed 4 bases at V and 4 bases at J, leaving 9 bases unmatched. Germline-derived CDR1 and CDR2 are MNHNS and SASEGT. This CDR3 has 16 amino acids. CDR3 residues: CASSGQGLGSYNEQFF. CDR3 nucleotide sequence: TGTGCCAGCAGTGGGCAGGGACTAGGGTCGTACAATGAGCAGTTCTTC.

For the CDR3, the DNA is TGTGCCAGCAGCCCGGAAGGGGCCCGCTCCTATAATTCACCCCTCCACTTT. Its protein is CASSPEGARSYNSPLHF. The J gene is TRBJ1-6, the V gene TRBV7-9, with a weak D call TRBD1 (5 bases). Trimming pared 5 bases from V and 0 bases from J, leaving 14 bases between. CDR1 and CDR2 (germline): SEHNR, FQNEAQ (reference sequence). The CDR3 runs to 17 residues. The whole variable domain, remainder taken from reference TRBV7-9 and TRBJ1-6, is DTGVSQNPRHKITKRGQNVTFRCDPISEHNRLYWYRQTLGQGPEFLTYFQNEAQLEKSRLLSDRFSAERPKGSFSTLEIQRTEQGDSAMYLCASSPEGARSYNSPLHFGNGTRLTVT.

This clone was observed a handful of times. The rearrangement uses TRBV15 and TRBJ1-5; D gene ambiguous. Trimming took 1 base from V and 7 from J, leaving 2 bases between them. Germline CDR1 is LNHNV and CDR2 is YYDKDF (reference sequence). The CDR3 extends over 11 amino acids. The CDR3 region is CATSRAQPQHF. CDR3 sequence (DNA): TGTGCCACCAGCAGAGCCCAGCCCCAGCATTTT.